This record looks at one TCR beta chain sequence and its context. This entry is derived from a study of blood T cell repertoires in COVID-19. For the study at large: T cells, B-cell-depleted T cells, or PBMCs provided the cDNA or gDNA that served as material.

Authors' analysis steps: Using reference gene primer amplification, nucleated cell counts were estimated. Method: immunoSEQ multiplex PCR; TCRdb's copy keeps in-frame clones and lacks some. The DNA was the basis for D and trimming; V, J and clone size are from that table. The table shows fewer than 300,000 clones, with approximately 91% occurring only once. Germline V gene lookup returns CDR1 MNHEY and CDR2 SVGEGT. V lost 2 bases, J lost 5 bases, and 4 bases stayed unmatched. The length of the CDR3 is 15 residues. The chain uses TRBV6-2 or TRBV6-3 and TRBJ2-5; TRBD1 matches 11 bases. What was sequenced was peripheral blood. This clonotype was sampled from a woman aged 30 to 39 with acute or convalescent COVID-19. The CDR3 protein is CASSYTGTGGETQYF. Here the CDR3 DNA reads TGTGCCAGCAGTTACACCGGGACAGGGGGGGAGACCCAGTACTTC.